A selection of T cell receptor beta chains follows, all from one sample in a study of blood T cell repertoires in COVID-19. Profiling relied on immunoSEQ multiplex PCR, and the TCRdb table lists in-frame clones only, not all of them. This table has 250,000 or so clones, approximately 84% appearing once. Input material: PBMCs or T cells enriched from blood (not recorded which). These receptors were collected from a woman aged 50 to 60 who had been exposed to COVID-19. Each CDR3 is given with its conserved first and last residue. Fields, in order: V gene, clone size, J gene, D gene, CDR3 protein, CDR3 DNA. The D gene is left open where the match is weak. Not all rows give a size; the values are once, few, many and, for expanded clones, a class.

v_call: TRBV9; clone_size: -; j_call: TRBJ2-2; d_call: -; cdr3_aa: CASSPGLPNTGELFF; cdr3_nt: TGTGCCAGCAGTCCGGGACTCCCGAACACCGGGGAGCTGTTTTTT
v_call: TRBV5-1; clone_size: -; j_call: TRBJ2-5; d_call: -; cdr3_aa: CASSAGPQETQYF; cdr3_nt: TGCGCCAGCAGCGCGGGACCGCAAGAGACCCAGTACTTC
v_call: TRBV6-1; clone_size: -; j_call: TRBJ1-2; d_call: -; cdr3_aa: CASREAHSLGYTF; cdr3_nt: TGTGCCAGCAGGGAAGCCCACTCTCTTGGCTACACCTTC
v_call: TRBV11-3; clone_size: -; j_call: TRBJ2-3; d_call: -; cdr3_aa: CASSSYGGDTQYF; cdr3_nt: TGTGCCAGCAGCAGTTATGGGGGGGATACGCAGTATTTT
v_call: TRBV28; clone_size: once; j_call: TRBJ1-5; d_call: -; cdr3_aa: CASTLRGGQPQHF; cdr3_nt: TGTGCCAGCACCCTAAGGGGCGGTCAGCCCCAGCATTTT
v_call: TRBV18; clone_size: -; j_call: TRBJ1-1; d_call: TRBD1; cdr3_aa: CASSLDRVAAFF; cdr3_nt: TGTGCCAGCTCTCTAGACAGGGTAGCCGCTTTCTTT
v_call: TRBV6-5; clone_size: -; j_call: TRBJ1-4; d_call: -; cdr3_aa: CASSYSWGGNEKLFF; cdr3_nt: TGTGCCAGCAGTTACTCATGGGGGGGTAATGAAAAACTGTTTTTT
v_call: TRBV7-9; clone_size: -; j_call: TRBJ1-1; d_call: TRBD1; cdr3_aa: CASSLKAGGDLAEAFF; cdr3_nt: TGTGCCAGCAGCTTAAAGGCAGGGGGAGATTTAGCTGAAGCTTTCTTT
v_call: TRBV30; clone_size: -; j_call: TRBJ2-3; d_call: -; cdr3_aa: CAWSVSGDTQYF; cdr3_nt: TGTGCCTGGAGTGTTAGTGGTGATACGCAGTATTTT
v_call: TRBV7-3; clone_size: -; j_call: TRBJ2-6; d_call: -; cdr3_aa: CASSLTSGSGANVLTF; cdr3_nt: TGTGCCAGCAGCTTAACAAGCGGGTCTGGGGCCAACGTCCTGACTTTC
v_call: TRBV7-2; clone_size: -; j_call: TRBJ2-5; d_call: -; cdr3_aa: CASRPGLLQETQYF; cdr3_nt: TGTGCCAGCAGACCGGGACTCCTCCAAGAGACCCAGTACTTC
v_call: TRBV11-2; clone_size: -; j_call: TRBJ1-3; d_call: -; cdr3_aa: CASSTRFGSGNTIYF; cdr3_nt: TGTGCCAGCAGCACCCGGTTCGGCTCTGGAAACACCATATATTTT
v_call: TRBV19; clone_size: -; j_call: TRBJ2-3; d_call: -; cdr3_aa: CASSMAGPGGRNTQYF; cdr3_nt: TGTGCCAGTAGTATGGCCGGGCCGGGGGGCAGGAATACGCAGTATTTT
v_call: TRBV5-1; clone_size: -; j_call: TRBJ2-1; d_call: TRBD2; cdr3_aa: CASSELAGATNEQFF; cdr3_nt: TGCGCCAGCAGCGAACTAGCGGGGGCGACTAATGAGCAGTTCTTC
v_call: TRBV28; clone_size: -; j_call: TRBJ1-1; d_call: -; cdr3_aa: CASSSKRGNTEAFF; cdr3_nt: TGTGCCAGCAGCTCGAAAAGGGGGAACACTGAAGCTTTCTTT
v_call: TRBV6-6; clone_size: -; j_call: TRBJ2-7; d_call: TRBD2; cdr3_aa: CASSPQLAGGLYEQYF; cdr3_nt: TGTGCCAGCAGCCCCCAACTAGCGGGGGGACTGTACGAGCAGTACTTC
v_call: TRBV4-3; clone_size: -; j_call: TRBJ2-1; d_call: -; cdr3_aa: CASSHEGEGGEQFF; cdr3_nt: TGCGCCAGCAGCCATGAGGGGGAGGGAGGTGAGCAGTTCTTC
v_call: TRBV5-1; clone_size: -; j_call: TRBJ1-5; d_call: -; cdr3_aa: CASSLDGQPQHF; cdr3_nt: TGCGCCAGCAGCTTGGACGGGCAGCCCCAGCATTTT
v_call: TRBV18; clone_size: -; j_call: TRBJ1-5; d_call: -; cdr3_aa: CASSPIPRGQGNQPQHF; cdr3_nt: TGTGCCAGCTCACCAATCCCTAGGGGTCAGGGCAATCAGCCCCAGCATTTT
v_call: TRBV5-1; clone_size: -; j_call: TRBJ1-1; d_call: -; cdr3_aa: CASSLGLNSGEAFF; cdr3_nt: TGCGCCAGCAGCTTGGGGCTTAATTCGGGAGAAGCTTTCTTT
v_call: TRBV19; clone_size: once; j_call: TRBJ1-2; d_call: -; cdr3_aa: CASSTQGTGVWGYTF; cdr3_nt: TGTGCCAGTAGTACCCAAGGTACGGGAGTTTGGGGCTACACCTTC
v_call: TRBV10-2; clone_size: -; j_call: TRBJ2-2; d_call: -; cdr3_aa: CASSEGLGRVDTGELFF; cdr3_nt: TGCGCCAGCAGTGAAGGTTTGGGCAGGGTTGACACCGGGGAGCTGTTTTTT
v_call: TRBV19; clone_size: -; j_call: TRBJ2-7; d_call: TRBD1; cdr3_aa: CASSFDRGPYEQYF; cdr3_nt: TGTGCCAGTAGTTTTGACAGGGGACCCTACGAGCAGTACTTC
v_call: TRBV7-2; clone_size: -; j_call: TRBJ2-1; d_call: -; cdr3_aa: CASSLGLAGEQFF; cdr3_nt: TGTGCCAGCAGCTTGGGGCTCGCCGGGGAGCAGTTCTTC
v_call: TRBV7-3; clone_size: -; j_call: TRBJ1-2; d_call: -; cdr3_aa: CASSLSGASNYGYTF; cdr3_nt: TGTGCCAGCAGCTTAAGCGGTGCATCTAACTATGGCTACACCTTC
v_call: TRBV12-5; clone_size: -; j_call: TRBJ1-1; d_call: -; cdr3_aa: CASGSTTGNPMNTEAFF; cdr3_nt: TGTGCTAGTGGTTCGACGACAGGAAACCCAATGAACACTGAAGCTTTCTTT
v_call: TRBV9; clone_size: -; j_call: TRBJ1-1; d_call: -; cdr3_aa: CASSAHQGFTEAFF; cdr3_nt: TGTGCCAGCAGCGCCCACCAGGGGTTCACTGAAGCTTTCTTT
v_call: TRBV6-2/TRBV6-3; clone_size: once; j_call: TRBJ1-1; d_call: TRBD1; cdr3_aa: CASSTRQGSWLNTEAFF; cdr3_nt: TGTGCCAGCAGCACCAGACAGGGGAGTTGGCTTAACACTGAAGCTTTCTTT
v_call: TRBV7-2; clone_size: -; j_call: TRBJ2-1; d_call: TRBD1; cdr3_aa: CASSPRTGSYNEQFF; cdr3_nt: TGTGCCAGCAGCCCTAGGACAGGGTCCTACAATGAGCAGTTCTTC
v_call: TRBV4-3; clone_size: once; j_call: TRBJ2-7; d_call: TRBD1; cdr3_aa: CASSRDRADGQYF; cdr3_nt: TGCGCCAGCAGCCGGGACAGGGCGGACGGGCAGTACTTC
v_call: TRBV4-1; clone_size: -; j_call: TRBJ1-1; d_call: -; cdr3_aa: CASSQMLGNTEAFF; cdr3_nt: TGCGCCAGCAGCCAAATGCTAGGGAACACTGAAGCTTTCTTT
v_call: TRBV11-1; clone_size: -; j_call: TRBJ2-2; d_call: TRBD2; cdr3_aa: CASSLGRGYTGELFF; cdr3_nt: TGTGCCAGCAGCTTAGGGCGGGGGTACACCGGGGAGCTGTTTTTT
v_call: TRBV7-6; clone_size: once; j_call: TRBJ2-7; d_call: TRBD2; cdr3_aa: CASSPEASGGFYEQYF; cdr3_nt: TGTGCCAGCAGCCCAGAGGCTAGCGGGGGTTTTTACGAGCAGTACTTC
v_call: TRBV28; clone_size: few; j_call: TRBJ1-1; d_call: -; cdr3_aa: CASSFRGGNTEAFF; cdr3_nt: TGTGCCAGCAGTTTTAGGGGGGGGAACACTGAAGCTTTCTTT
v_call: TRBV21-1; clone_size: -; j_call: TRBJ1-2; d_call: -; cdr3_aa: CASSNNGILLYGYTF; cdr3_nt: TGTGCCAGCAGCAATAACGGAATACTACTTTATGGCTACACCTTC
v_call: TRBV5-4; clone_size: -; j_call: TRBJ1-2; d_call: TRBD1; cdr3_aa: CASSLAGTGPANYGYTF; cdr3_nt: TGTGCCAGCAGCCTTGCCGGGACAGGGCCAGCTAACTATGGCTACACCTTC
v_call: TRBV6-5; clone_size: -; j_call: TRBJ1-4; d_call: TRBD1; cdr3_aa: CASSPQTGGNEKLFF; cdr3_nt: TGTGCCAGCAGTCCACAGACAGGGGGTAATGAAAAACTGTTTTTT
v_call: TRBV12-3/TRBV12-4; clone_size: -; j_call: TRBJ1-2; d_call: -; cdr3_aa: CASSSGQSRGYTF; cdr3_nt: TGTGCCAGCAGTTCCGGACAGTCGCGCGGCTACACCTTC
v_call: TRBV2; clone_size: -; j_call: TRBJ1-1; d_call: -; cdr3_aa: CASRQTEAFF; cdr3_nt: TGTGCCAGCAGGCAGACTGAAGCTTTCTTT
v_call: TRBV23-1; clone_size: -; j_call: TRBJ2-4; d_call: -; cdr3_aa: CASSPIKTQGGRNIQYF; cdr3_nt: TGCGCCAGCAGTCCCATAAAGACTCAGGGGGGACGGAACATTCAGTACTTC
v_call: TRBV27; clone_size: few; j_call: TRBJ1-1; d_call: TRBD1; cdr3_aa: CASSRSSTGGPTEAFF; cdr3_nt: TGTGCCAGCAGTCGCTCTTCGACAGGGGGCCCCACTGAAGCTTTCTTT
v_call: TRBV16; clone_size: -; j_call: TRBJ1-1; d_call: TRBD1; cdr3_aa: CASSPLQGAGTEAFF; cdr3_nt: TGTGCCAGCAGCCCCTTACAGGGGGCGGGCACTGAAGCTTTCTTT
v_call: TRBV21-1; clone_size: -; j_call: TRBJ1-5; d_call: -; cdr3_aa: CASSKRGTCQPQHF; cdr3_nt: TGTGCCAGCAGCAAGCGGGGAACTTGTCAGCCCCAGCATTTT
v_call: TRBV27; clone_size: -; j_call: TRBJ2-4; d_call: TRBD2; cdr3_aa: CASSPLGLAGGGAKNIQYF; cdr3_nt: TGTGCCAGCAGCCCCCTGGGACTAGCGGGGGGCGGGGCCAAAAACATTCAGTACTTC
v_call: TRBV15; clone_size: -; j_call: TRBJ1-2; d_call: TRBD1; cdr3_aa: CATSRVQGAAGYTF; cdr3_nt: TGTGCCACCAGCAGAGTTCAGGGGGCTGCTGGCTACACCTTC
v_call: TRBV6-5; clone_size: few; j_call: TRBJ2-7; d_call: -; cdr3_aa: CASSYSSVAEQYF; cdr3_nt: TGTGCCAGCAGTTACTCATCTGTAGCCGAGCAGTACTTC
v_call: TRBV3-1/TRBV3-2; clone_size: -; j_call: TRBJ1-1; d_call: -; cdr3_aa: CASSLTGNTEAFF; cdr3_nt: TGTGCCAGCAGTCTTACGGGGAACACTGAAGCTTTCTTT